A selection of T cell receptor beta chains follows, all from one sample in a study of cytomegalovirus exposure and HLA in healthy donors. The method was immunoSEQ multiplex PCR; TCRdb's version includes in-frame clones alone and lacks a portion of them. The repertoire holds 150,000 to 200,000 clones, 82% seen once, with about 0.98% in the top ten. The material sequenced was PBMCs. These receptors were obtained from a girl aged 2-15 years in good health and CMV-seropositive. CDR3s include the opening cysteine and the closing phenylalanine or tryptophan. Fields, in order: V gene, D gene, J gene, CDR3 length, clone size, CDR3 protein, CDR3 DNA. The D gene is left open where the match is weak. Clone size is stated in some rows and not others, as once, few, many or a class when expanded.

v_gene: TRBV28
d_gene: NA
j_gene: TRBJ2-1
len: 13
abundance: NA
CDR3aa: CASSQDTDNEQFF
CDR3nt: TGTGCCAGCAGCCAAGACACTGACAATGAGCAGTTCTTC

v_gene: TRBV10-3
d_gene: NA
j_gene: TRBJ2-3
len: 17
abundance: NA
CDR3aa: CAIKTPLLFRSTDTQYF
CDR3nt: TGTGCCATCAAAACCCCCCTCCTATTCCGGAGCACAGATACGCAGTATTTT

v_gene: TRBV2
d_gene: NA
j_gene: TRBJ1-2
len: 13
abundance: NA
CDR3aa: CARQGPRLRGYTF
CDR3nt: TGTGCCAGACAGGGTCCCCGGTTGCGGGGCTACACCTTC

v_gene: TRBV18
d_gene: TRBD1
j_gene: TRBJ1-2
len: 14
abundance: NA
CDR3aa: CASSLRTGGEGYTF
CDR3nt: TGTGCCAGCTCACTTCGGACAGGGGGCGAAGGCTACACCTTC

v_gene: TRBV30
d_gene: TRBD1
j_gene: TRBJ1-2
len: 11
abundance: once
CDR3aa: CAWTGGYGYTF
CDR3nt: TGTGCCTGGACAGGGGGCTATGGCTACACCTTC

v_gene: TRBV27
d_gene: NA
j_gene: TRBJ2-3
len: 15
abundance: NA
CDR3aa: CASSLSLAKADTQYF
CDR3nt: TGTGCCAGCAGTTTATCCCTAGCGAAGGCAGATACGCAGTATTTT

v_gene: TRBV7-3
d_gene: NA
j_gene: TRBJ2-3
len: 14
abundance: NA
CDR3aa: CASSSVSSTDTQYF
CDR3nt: TGTGCCAGCAGCTCCGTGAGTAGCACAGATACGCAGTATTTT

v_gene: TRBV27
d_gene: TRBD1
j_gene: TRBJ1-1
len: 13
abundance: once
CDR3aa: CASRLGGAAEAFF
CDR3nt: TGTGCCAGCAGGTTAGGGGGCGCCGCTGAAGCTTTCTTT

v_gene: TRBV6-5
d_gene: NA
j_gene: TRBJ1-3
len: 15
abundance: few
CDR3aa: CASSYKGGAGNTIYF
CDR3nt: TGTGCCAGCAGTTACAAAGGGGGAGCTGGAAACACCATATATTTT

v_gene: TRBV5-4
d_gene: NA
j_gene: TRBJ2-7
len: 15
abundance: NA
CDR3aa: CASSVTGAHSYEQYF
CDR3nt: TGTGCCAGCAGCGTGACAGGTGCCCACTCCTACGAGCAGTACTTC

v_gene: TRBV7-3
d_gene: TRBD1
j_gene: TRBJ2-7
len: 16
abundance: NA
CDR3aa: CASSPTPGQGFGEQYF
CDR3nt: TGTGCCAGCAGCCCGACCCCGGGACAGGGGTTTGGCGAGCAGTACTTC

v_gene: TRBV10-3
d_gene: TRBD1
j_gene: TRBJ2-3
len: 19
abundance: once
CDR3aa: CAISEPPLDRGKIQDTQYF
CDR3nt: TGTGCCATCAGTGAGCCTCCCTTGGACAGGGGAAAGATTCAAGATACGCAGTATTTT

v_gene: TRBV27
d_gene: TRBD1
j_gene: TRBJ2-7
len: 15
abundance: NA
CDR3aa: CASSLLGQSSYEQYF
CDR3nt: TGTGCCAGCAGTTTACTGGGACAGAGCTCCTACGAGCAGTACTTC

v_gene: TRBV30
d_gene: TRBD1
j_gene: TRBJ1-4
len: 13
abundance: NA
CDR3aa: CAWSNGGQEKLFF
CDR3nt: TGTGCCTGGAGTAACGGGGGACAGGAAAAACTGTTTTTT

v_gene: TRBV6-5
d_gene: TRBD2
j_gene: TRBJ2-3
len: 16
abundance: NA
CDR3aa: CASSYSWGGPTDTQYF
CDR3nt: TGTGCCAGCAGTTACTCATGGGGAGGGCCCACAGATACGCAGTATTTT

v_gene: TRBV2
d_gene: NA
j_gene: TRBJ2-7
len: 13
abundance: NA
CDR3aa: CASSQTSWDEQYF
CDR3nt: TGTGCCAGCAGTCAGACAAGCTGGGACGAGCAGTACTTC

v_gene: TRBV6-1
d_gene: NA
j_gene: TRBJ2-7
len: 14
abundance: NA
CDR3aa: CASGRGGTIYEQYF
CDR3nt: TGTGCCAGTGGACGGGGAGGAACGATTTACGAGCAGTACTTC

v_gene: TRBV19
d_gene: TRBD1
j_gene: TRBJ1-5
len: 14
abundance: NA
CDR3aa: CASSKTGHNQPQHF
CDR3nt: TGTGCCAGTAGTAAGACAGGGCACAATCAGCCCCAGCATTTT

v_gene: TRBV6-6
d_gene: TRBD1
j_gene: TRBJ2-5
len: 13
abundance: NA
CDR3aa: CASSPGQGRTQYF
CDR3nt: TGTGCCAGCAGTCCTGGACAGGGCCGGACCCAGTACTTC

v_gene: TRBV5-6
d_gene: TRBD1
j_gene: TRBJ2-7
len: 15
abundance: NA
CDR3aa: CASSWGTGSVYEQYF
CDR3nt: TGTGCCAGCAGCTGGGGGACAGGGAGTGTCTACGAGCAGTACTTC

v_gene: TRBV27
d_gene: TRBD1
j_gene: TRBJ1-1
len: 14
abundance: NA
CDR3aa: CASSLHRGDTEAFF
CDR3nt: TGTGCCAGCAGTTTACACAGGGGTGACACTGAAGCTTTCTTT

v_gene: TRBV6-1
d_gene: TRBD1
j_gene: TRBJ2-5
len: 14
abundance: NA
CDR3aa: CASRSTGSRWEQYF
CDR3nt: TGTGCCAGCCGATCGACAGGGTCCCGGTGGGAGCAGTACTTC

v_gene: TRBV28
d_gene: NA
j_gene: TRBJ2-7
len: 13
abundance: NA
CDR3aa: CASSFLGPYEQYF
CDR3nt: TGTGCCAGCAGTTTCCTTGGCCCCTACGAGCAGTACTTC

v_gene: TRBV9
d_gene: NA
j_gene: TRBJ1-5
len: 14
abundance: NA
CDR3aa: CASGGGRVNQPQHF
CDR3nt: TGTGCCAGCGGGGGAGGCAGGGTCAATCAGCCCCAGCATTTT

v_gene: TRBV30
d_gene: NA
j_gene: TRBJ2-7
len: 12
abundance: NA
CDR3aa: CAGSYSPNEQYF
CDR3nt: TGTGCCGGGAGCTATTCCCCCAACGAGCAGTACTTC

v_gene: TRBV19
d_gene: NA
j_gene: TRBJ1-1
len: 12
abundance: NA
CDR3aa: CASSIGAGEAFF
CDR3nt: TGTGCCAGTAGTATAGGGGCAGGAGAAGCTTTCTTT

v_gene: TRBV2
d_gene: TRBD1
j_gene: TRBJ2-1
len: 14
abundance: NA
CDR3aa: CASRKGDRGNEQFF
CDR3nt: TGTGCCAGCAGAAAAGGGGACAGGGGGAATGAGCAGTTCTTC

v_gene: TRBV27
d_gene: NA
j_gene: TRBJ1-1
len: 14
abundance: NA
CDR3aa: CASSHRTVNTEAFF
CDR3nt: TGTGCCAGCAGTCATAGGACAGTGAACACTGAAGCTTTCTTT

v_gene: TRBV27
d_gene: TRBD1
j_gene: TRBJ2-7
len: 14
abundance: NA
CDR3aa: CASSRQGAEYEQYF
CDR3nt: TGTGCCAGCAGTCGACAGGGGGCGGAGTACGAGCAGTACTTC

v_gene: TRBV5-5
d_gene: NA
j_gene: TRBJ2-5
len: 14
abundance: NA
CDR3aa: CASSPQGWQETQYF
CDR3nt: TGTGCCAGCAGCCCACAGGGATGGCAAGAGACCCAGTACTTC

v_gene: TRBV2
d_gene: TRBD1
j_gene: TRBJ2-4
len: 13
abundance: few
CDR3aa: CASGRDRVNIQYF
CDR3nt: TGTGCCAGCGGGAGGGACAGGGTGAACATTCAGTACTTC

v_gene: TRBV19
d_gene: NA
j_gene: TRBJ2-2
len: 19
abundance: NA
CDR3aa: CASSSVAARTTQGTGELFF
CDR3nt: TGTGCCAGTAGTTCCGTAGCGGCCCGAACAACCCAAGGCACCGGGGAGCTGTTTTTT

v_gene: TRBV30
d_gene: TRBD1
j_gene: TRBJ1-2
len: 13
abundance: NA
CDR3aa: CAWFGTALGGYTF
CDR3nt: TGTGCCTGGTTTGGGACAGCACTCGGGGGCTACACCTTC

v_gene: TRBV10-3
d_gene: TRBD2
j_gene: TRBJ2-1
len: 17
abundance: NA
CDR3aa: CAAKTSGKTGSYNEQFF
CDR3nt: TGTGCCGCCAAGACTAGCGGGAAGACGGGCTCCTACAATGAGCAGTTCTTC

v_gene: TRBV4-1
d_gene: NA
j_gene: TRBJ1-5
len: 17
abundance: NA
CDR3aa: CASSQDNPGLGEQPQHF
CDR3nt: TGCGCCAGCAGCCAAGATAATCCAGGCTTGGGTGAACAGCCCCAGCATTTT

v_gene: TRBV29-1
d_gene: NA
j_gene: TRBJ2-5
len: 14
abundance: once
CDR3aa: CSVVGGSKRETQYF
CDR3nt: TGCAGCGTCGTCGGAGGGAGTAAGAGAGAGACCCAGTACTTC

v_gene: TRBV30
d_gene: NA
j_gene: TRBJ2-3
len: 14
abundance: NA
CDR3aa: CAWNYGLNTDTQYF
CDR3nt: TGTGCCTGGAATTACGGACTAAACACAGATACGCAGTATTTT

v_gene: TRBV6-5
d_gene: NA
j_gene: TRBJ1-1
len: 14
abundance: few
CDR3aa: CASSEGSEYTEAFF
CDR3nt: TGTGCCAGCAGTGAGGGATCTGAGTACACTGAAGCTTTCTTT

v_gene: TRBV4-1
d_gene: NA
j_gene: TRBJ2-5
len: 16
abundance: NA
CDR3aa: CASSQDRAVGGETQYF
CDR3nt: TGCGCCAGCAGCCAAGATAGGGCAGTTGGGGGGGAGACCCAGTACTTC